This T cell receptor (beta chain) was observed in a study of blood T cell repertoires in COVID-19. Across the study: The United States, Italy and Spain provided the acute and convalescent COVID-19 samples. T cells, B-cell-depleted T cells, or PBMCs provided the cDNA or gDNA that served as material.

The V end was cut by 8 bases, the J end by 5 bases, with 10 bases between. Germline V gene data show CDR1 as MNHEY and CDR2 as SVGAGI. This CDR3 spans 13 amino acids. The assay was immunoSEQ multiplex PCR, and TCRdb's table has in-frame clones only and misses some. The sample contains about 150,000 clones, around three quarters of which appear only once. The V gene is TRBV6-5, the J gene TRBJ1-6; D not certain. This receptor was taken from a man in his fifties or sixties with acute or convalescent COVID-19. The sample was peripheral blood. This CDR3 reads CASWALDNSPLHF. The CDR3 coding sequence is TGTGCCAGCTGGGCGTTAGATAATTCACCCCTCCACTTT.